This T cell receptor (beta chain) is drawn from a study of OX40 agonist ivuxolimab in advanced cancers. The repertoire was sequenced with immunoSEQ multiplex PCR; TCRdb's copy has only in-frame clones and lacks some. The data hold 40,000 to 60,000 clones, with around nine tenths observed a single time. Anyone with autoimmune disease history or systemic immunosuppression was excluded. Concerning this clone itself: The antigen remains unidentified.

Study conclusions and caveats: Low normalized clonal expansion also occurred in some nonresponding patients.

The sequence was obtained from an adult with an advanced solid tumor such as melanoma, head and neck, liver or kidney cancer. This specimen consisted of CD4+ or CD8+ T cells sorted from blood, obtained in a trial of the OX40 agonist ivuxolimab.

CDR3 nucleotide sequence: TGTGCCAGCAGCTCCTGGGACAGCTACGAGCAGTACTTC. Translated: CASSSWDSYEQYF. This chain links TRBV5-6 with TRBJ2-7; 7 bases map to TRBD1. The CDR3 runs 13 residues. J gave up 3 bases and V 3 bases, and 3 bases lay outside the gene matches. Germline V gene lookup returns CDR1 SGHDT and CDR2 YYEEEE.